The 17 T cell receptor beta chains below all came from one sample that was sequenced in a study of shared clonotypes between healthy human individuals. The table came from immunoSEQ multiplex PCR; TCRdb's copy has only in-frame clones and leaves some out. This sample has a few million clones; 85% to 95% occur once, and the top ten carry 0.35% to 0.45%. The sample comprised naive CD4+ T cells from PBMCs. Subset described: CD45RA+ positively selected. Receptors were obtained from a man between 18 and 29 years old in good health. Some clones in this sample may be carry-over from other donors' samples.

A word on this clone: At the DNA level, this CDR3 is encoded by other sequences in the same sample as well. This sequence joins TRBV28 and TRBJ1-1; D perhaps matches TRBD1 (6 bases). Trimming left V 6 bases short and J 2 bases short, with 10 bases between. Per the germline V gene, CDR1 is MDHEN and CDR2 is SYDVKM. The CDR3 is made up of 13 amino acids. CDR3 nucleotide sequence: TGTGCCAGCAGGGGCAGGGGTAACACTGAAGCTTTCTTT. Translation: CASRGRGNTEAFF. The variable domain in full, completed from reference TRBV28 and TRBJ1-1, reads DVKVTQSSRYLVKRTGEKVFLECVQDMDHENMFWYRQDPGLGLRLIYFSYDVKMKEKGDIPEGYSVSREKKERFSLILESASTNQTSMYLCASRGRGNTEAFFGQGTRLTVV.

V and J are TRBV29-1 and TRBJ1-2; D not resolved. The V gene lost 4 bases and the J gene lost 6 bases, with 15 bases spanning the gap. Per germline, CDR1 SQVTM and CDR2 ANQGSEA. CDR3 length: 13 residues. CDR3 amino acids: CSVVRERGNGYTF. The CDR3 DNA reads as TGCAGCGTTGTGAGGGAGAGAGGAAATGGCTACACCTTC.

About this clone itself: The same CDR3 can be traced to other DNA sequences in this sample. This rearrangement joins TRBV6-5 to TRBJ2-7, with unresolved D. Trimming removed 5 bases at V and 3 bases at J, with 5 bases between. This CDR3 comprises 11 residues. Germline loops: CDR1 MNHEY, CDR2 SVGAGI. CDR3 in DNA: TGTGCCAGCAGTCAAAACTACGAGCAGTACTTC. This sequence encodes CASSQNYEQYF.

V gene TRBV7-2 combines with J gene TRBJ2-2, with unresolved D. Trimming shortened V by 0 bases and J by 9 bases, and 14 bases separated the two germline ends. Looked up from germline, CDR1 is SGHTA and CDR2 is FQGNSA. The length of the CDR3 is 15 residues. CDR3 protein: CASSLALTAPRELFF. DNA for the CDR3: TGTGCCAGCAGCTTAGCGCTGACTGCCCCCCGGGAGCTGTTTTTT.

V usage is TRBV19 and J usage is TRBJ1-1, with TRBD1 matching 7 bases. Germline-derived CDR1 and CDR2 are LNHDA and SQIVND (reference sequence). After removal of 7 bases from V and 5 bases from J, the junction contained 10 bases not matched to a gene. This CDR3 has 14 amino acids. This CDR3 is CASNPTGLGTEAFF. As DNA, the CDR3 is TGTGCCAGTAACCCGACAGGGCTGGGGACTGAAGCTTTCTTT.

This chain uses TRBV6-4 with TRBJ2-3; 8 bases are shared with TRBD2. CDR1 is MRHNA, CDR2 SNTAGT, per germline. CDR3 length equals 14 residues. The junction had 8 bases not matched to a gene; V was cut back by 6 bases and J by 6 bases. The CDR3 here is CASSTSGAGDTQYF. As DNA, the CDR3 is TGTGCCAGCAGCACTAGCGGTGCGGGTGATACGCAGTATTTT.

This chain joins TRBV28 and TRBJ1-1, with a tentative D call TRBD1 (5 bases). CDR1 is MDHEN, CDR2 SYDVKM, per germline. This CDR3 has 13 amino acids. Trimming shortened V by 6 bases and J by 5 bases, and 13 bases separated the two germline ends. Written as DNA, the CDR3 is TGTGCCAGCAGCAAACGACAGCTTACTGAAGCTTTCTTT. Protein: CASSKRQLTEAFF.

V is TRBV4-2 and J is TRBJ2-7; 7 bases agree with TRBD1. CDR1 is LGHNA and CDR2 is YNFKEQ in the germline V gene. The CDR3 has 15 residues. The V and J ends lost 3 bases and 2 bases, in that order; junction bases with no gene match: 7. DNA for the CDR3: TGTGCCAGCAGCCAGCGACAGGGTCAGGCCTACGAGCAGTACTTC. The encoded protein is CASSQRQGQAYEQYF.

V gene TRBV29-1 combines with J gene TRBJ1-1, with D possibly TRBD1 on 5 matching bases. The V gene's germline CDR1 is SQVTM and CDR2 ANQGSEA. Trimming shortened V by 4 bases and J by 4 bases, and 13 bases separated the two germline ends. CDR3 size: 13 residues. CDR3 sequence (DNA): TGCAGCGTTGGACCCCCCGGGGGCACTGAAGCTTTCTTT. Its protein product is CSVGPPGGTEAFF. The complete variable domain, with remaining parts taken from reference TRBV29-1 and TRBJ1-1, reads SAVISQKPSRDICQRGTSLTIQCQVDSQVTMMFWYRQQPGQSLTLIATANQGSEATYESGFVIDKFPISRPNLTFSTLTVSNMSPEDSSIYLCSVGPPGGTEAFFGQGTRLTVV.

This chain links TRBV4-1 with TRBJ1-2; weak D call: TRBD1 (5 bases). The V end was cut by 0 bases, the J end by 5 bases, with 13 bases between. The germline gives CDR1 MGHRA, CDR2 YSYEKL. The CDR3 totals 15 residues. The CDR3 is CASSQDLLGLYGYTF. The CDR3, as DNA: TGCGCCAGCAGCCAAGATTTGCTGGGACTTTATGGCTACACCTTC.

This clone was seen only once. The rearrangement joins TRBV2 to TRBJ1-2; D is perhaps TRBD1 (5 bases). CDR3 length: 12 amino acids. The V gene's germline CDR1 is SNHLY and CDR2 FYNNEI. Trimming took off 7 bases at V and 5 bases at J, with 11 bases between the two ends. CDR3 loop: CASKRQSYGYTF. CDR3 sequence (DNA): TGTGCCAGCAAGAGACAGTCTTATGGCTACACCTTC.

V and J are TRBV7-6 and TRBJ2-2; D might be TRBD2 (6 bases). Germline V gene data show CDR1 as SGHVS and CDR2 as FNYEAQ. The CDR3 covers 16 residues. V lost 5 bases and J lost 5, with 18 bases in between. In DNA form, the CDR3 reads TGTGCCAGCAGCCGATTCGGGAGCGGCGGGACCGGGGAGCTGTTTTTT. This gives the protein CASSRFGSGGTGELFF.

The chain links TRBV4-1 to TRBJ2-1; 13 bases line up with TRBD2. Germline V gene lookup returns CDR1 MGHRA and CDR2 YSYEKL. With V trimmed by 5 bases and J by 6 bases, 13 bases remained unmatched. The CDR3 is 18 residues long. The CDR3 coding sequence is TGCGCCAGCAGCGCCCGCGCCGGACTAGCGGGAGCGTTCAATGAGCAGTTCTTC. Its translation is CASSARAGLAGAFNEQFF.

J is TRBJ2-1 and V is TRBV5-4, with 7 positions matching TRBD1. The V and J ends lost 4 bases and 4 bases, in that order; junction bases with no gene match: 8. In germline, CDR1 is SGHNT, CDR2 YYREEE (reference sequence). This CDR3 region has 15 residues. DNA of the CDR3: TGTGCCAGCAGCCCAAGGGGACAGTTATACAATGAGCAGTTCTTC. The encoded protein is CASSPRGQLYNEQFF.

CDR3 region: CASSLIWAGIMKFVLSGANVLTF. The CDR3 DNA sequence: TGTGCCAGCAGCTTAATTTGGGCAGGAATTATGAAGTTTGTACTCTCTGGGGCCAACGTCCTGACTTTC. The V gene is TRBV7-3, the J gene TRBJ2-6; D not certain. V lost 1 base and J 0 bases, leaving 28 bases between the germline ends. Germline values: CDR1 SGHTA, CDR2 FQGTGA. The CDR3 is made up of 23 amino acids.

The chain has TRBV4-3 and TRBJ2-7, with TRBD1 matching over 8 bases. The CDR3 runs to 15 residues. Per germline, CDR1 LGHNA and CDR2 YSLEER. Losses at the gene ends were 3 bases for V and 6 bases for J; bases not matched to a gene: 10. The CDR3 nucleotides read TGCGCCAGCAGCCAGGCTTTGGGACAGGCGTTCGAGCAGTACTTC. Its translation is CASSQALGQAFEQYF.

The V call is TRBV14, the J call TRBJ2-6; TRBD1 matches 11 bases. The CDR3 totals 19 residues. Germline V gene sequence: CDR1 SGHDN, CDR2 FVKESK. V gave up 4 bases and J gave up 2 bases; unmatched junction bases: 10. CDR3 loop: CASSPKVWTGGPGANVLTF. The CDR3 DNA sequence: TGTGCCAGCAGCCCGAAAGTTTGGACAGGGGGCCCTGGGGCCAACGTCCTGACTTTC. Variable domain in full (rest from reference TRBV14 and TRBJ2-6): EAGVTQFPSHSVIEKGQTVTLRCDPISGHDNLYWYRRVMGKEIKFLLHFVKESKQDESGMPNNRFLAERTGGTYSTLKVQPAELEDSGVYFCASSPKVWTGGPGANVLTFGAGSRLTVL.